Each of the 15 T cell receptor beta chains below was sequenced from the same sample in a study of beta chain features in type 1 diabetes (dated by TCRdb to 2017 to 2018). What the study reported, not specific to this receptor: A moderate but significant shortening of TCRB CDR3 length was observed in type 1 diabetes patients in all four CD4+ subsets.

The library was made by the immunoSEQ multiplex PCR assay. The High Capacity cDNA Reverse Transcription Kit was used to reverse transcribe all of the isolated RNA, meaning that expressed TCRB transcripts were what got sequenced. TCRdb obtained this table from immuneACCESS and retained in-frame rearrangements with V and J assigned. These tables miss some clones; where compared with another copy, unresolved V genes account for less than half of the shortfall, and the remainder is unexplained. Counted in this sample were 600,000 or so clones; 9.5% to 15% of them appeared once. The top ten clonotypes cover around 0.12% of the sample. Antigens for these TCRs are unknown. Sequenced sample: naive CD4+ T cells from blood. Per the publication, the cell subset or site label means: true naive CD4+ T cells. The receptors come from a man aged 25 to 40 with type 1 diabetes.

Worth noting for this clone: One end of the junction is discordant with germline, which a read error may explain. This sequence joins TRBV7-7 and TRBJ2-3; TRBD2 matches 9 bases. The CDR3 length is 18 residues. Germline CDR1 SSHAT, CDR2 FNYEAQ (reference sequence). The CDR3 region is CASSLGLSGGGATDTQYF. CDR3 in DNA: TGTGCTAGCAGCTTAGGATTATCAGGCGGGGGGGCTACAGATACGCAGTATTTT. Filled out from reference TRBV7-7 and TRBJ2-3, the complete variable domain reads GAGVSQSPRYKVTKRGQDVTLRCDPISSHATLYWYQQALGQGPEFLTYFNYEAQPDKSGLPSDRFSAERPEGSISTLTIQRTEQRDSAMYRCASSLGLSGGGATDTQYFGPGTRLTVL.

The rearrangement joins TRBV5-1 to TRBJ2-7; 7 nucleotides match TRBD2. V was pared by 0 bases and J by 3 bases, with 3 bases of the junction left unmatched. Germline V CDR1 and CDR2: SGHRS, YFSETQ. The CDR3 has 14 amino acids. The CDR3 here is CASSLDLADYEQYF. The CDR3 DNA reads as TGCGCCAGCAGCTTGGATCTAGCGGACTACGAGCAGTACTTC.

The V and J genes are TRBV30 and TRBJ1-4; TRBD1 matches at 8 bases. The CDR3 has 13 amino acids. Unmatched junction bases numbered 4, after V lost 8 bases and J lost 2 bases. Per germline, CDR1 GTSNPN and CDR2 SVGIG (reference sequence). The CDR3: CAGYRGTNEKLFF. The CDR3 bases are TGTGCCGGATACAGGGGGACTAATGAAAAACTGTTTTTT.

The chain is built from TRBV5-8 and TRBJ2-1, with 8 bases matching TRBD1. Per the germline V gene, CDR1 is SGHTS and CDR2 is YDEGEE. J lost 4 bases, V lost 7 bases, and 7 bases had no gene match. The CDR3 is made up of 14 amino acids. In DNA form, the CDR3 reads TGTGCCAGCTTAACCGACAGGGGTTACAATGAGCAGTTCTTC. It encodes CASLTDRGYNEQFF.

This clone came up a few times. The chain's CDR3 is CASSELVGTAQFF. The DNA for the CDR3 is TGTGCCAGCAGTGAGTTGGTAGGGACCGCTCAGTTCTTC. The V gene is TRBV25-1, the J gene TRBJ2-1, with D perhaps assigned TRBD1 or TRBD2 (5 bases each). The CDR3 sequence is 13 residues long. The germline V gene has CDR1 MGHDK and CDR2 SYGVNS. Trimming removed 3 bases at V and 13 bases at J, with 16 bases between.

The rearrangement joins TRBV11-3 to TRBJ2-3, with D maybe TRBD2 (5 bases). V lost 5 bases to trimming and J lost 0 bases, with 9 bases between them. This CDR3 region has 14 residues. Germline V gene data show CDR1 as SGHNT and CDR2 as YENEEA. The DNA for the CDR3 is TGTGCCAGCAGCCGAGGACTGAGCACAGATACGCAGTATTTT. Protein sequence: CASSRGLSTDTQYF.

This clone showed up just a few times. The CDR3 nucleotides read TGTGCCAGCAGCTGGGGACAGGGGAGCAATCAGCCCCAGCATTTT. Translated, it gives CASSWGQGSNQPQHF. The chain employs TRBV7-6 and TRBJ1-5; TRBD1 aligns across 10 bases. Germline V CDR1 and CDR2: SGHVS, FNYEAQ. The CDR3 length is 15 residues. V shed 4 bases, J shed 1 base, and the junction held 1 base outside the gene matches.

This clone has only a few counts. The chain links TRBV7-2 to TRBJ2-7; 7 bases fit TRBD1. With V trimmed by 4 bases and J by 0 bases, 6 bases remained unmatched. The CDR3 spans 15 residues. Germline V CDR1 and CDR2: SGHTA, FQGNSA. As DNA, the CDR3 is TGTGCCAGCAGCTCTTCGACAGGGAGCTCCTACGAGCAGTACTTC. Amino acids: CASSSSTGSSYEQYF.

This clone has a handful of counts. The chain has TRBV2 and TRBJ2-7; D is possibly TRBD1 or TRBD2 (6 bases each). Looked up from germline, CDR1 is SNHLY and CDR2 is FYNNEI. The CDR3 is 15 amino acids. The V end was cut by 2 bases, the J end by 2 bases, with 13 bases between. CDR3 region: CASSERGVFPYEQYF. The CDR3 coding sequence is TGTGCCAGCAGTGAAAGGGGGGTGTTCCCCTACGAGCAGTACTTC.

The chain employs TRBV19 and TRBJ1-1; 8 bases agree with TRBD1. CDR3 length: 17 residues. Germline trimming cut 1 base from V and 3 bases from J; bases unmatched to any gene: 10. Germline CDR1 LNHDA, CDR2 SQIVND (reference sequence). The CDR3 is CASSIAGGVNWDTEAFF. The CDR3 DNA reads as TGTGCCAGTAGTATAGCAGGGGGCGTTAATTGGGACACTGAAGCTTTCTTT.

This rearrangement joins TRBV29-1 to TRBJ2-1, with D uncertain. V was pared by 4 bases and J by 5 bases, with 15 bases between. CDR1 is SQVTM and CDR2 is ANQGSEA in the germline V gene. The CDR3 extends over 14 amino acids. In DNA, the CDR3 is TGCAGCGTTGGCATAATAGGACGGAACAATGAGCAGTTCTTC. Translating it yields CSVGIIGRNNEQFF.

V is TRBV30 and J is TRBJ2-3; D is possibly TRBD2 (5 bases). This CDR3 has 14 amino acids. The ends were cut back, 4 bases at V and 0 bases at J, with 11 bases in the middle. Germline CDR1 is GTSNPN and CDR2 is SVGIG (reference sequence). CDR3 coding DNA: TGTGCCTGGAAGGAGCGGCTAAGCACAGATACGCAGTATTTT. It translates to CAWKERLSTDTQYF.

This clone was observed a few times. The chain combines TRBV10-3 with TRBJ2-7; 7 nucleotides align to TRBD2. In germline, CDR1 is ENHRY, CDR2 SYGVKD. This CDR3 has 14 residues. Losses at the gene ends were 3 bases for V and 2 bases for J; bases not matched to a gene: 4. CDR3 loop: CAISDGGTAYEQYF. The CDR3, as DNA: TGTGCCATCAGTGACGGGGGGACCGCCTACGAGCAGTACTTC.

The V gene is TRBV25-1, the J gene TRBJ1-2, with D perhaps matching TRBD1 (5 bases). Germline lookup yields CDR1 MGHDK and CDR2 SYGVNS. V lost 6 bases to trimming and J lost 4 bases, with 18 bases between them. The CDR3 is made up of 15 amino acids. The CDR3 here is CASSPLQGLGYGYTF. The CDR3 region has the DNA TGTGCCAGCAGCCCCCTCCAGGGTTTAGGCTATGGCTACACCTTC.

In its sample, this clone was seen a few times. The chain employs TRBV5-4 and TRBJ2-3; TRBD2 is a possible D gene (7 bases). This CDR3 has 18 amino acids. Trimming pared 4 bases from V and 5 bases from J, leaving 26 bases between. Germline V gives CDR1 SGHNT, CDR2 YYREEE (reference sequence). The CDR3 bases are TGTGCCAGCAGCGAAGGGGGGGCAGCGGGGACCTCAGGAGATACGCAGTATTTT. Protein: CASSEGGAAGTSGDTQYF.